The 25 T cell receptor beta chains listed next were all sequenced from one sample in a study of cytomegalovirus exposure and HLA in healthy donors. Primers: 60 Vbeta forward and 13 Jbeta reverse. Profiling relied on immunoSEQ multiplex PCR, and the TCRdb table lists in-frame clones only, not all of them. The table shows roughly 200,000 clones, with around three quarters occurring only once. Source material: PBMCs. The receptor source for this set is a woman in her forties in good health and CMV-seronegative.

This clone appeared a few times. V gene TRBV5-1 combines with J gene TRBJ1-1; D may be TRBD1 (6 bases). Germline V gene data show CDR1 as SGHRS and CDR2 as YFSETQ. The CDR3 loop spans 14 amino acids. Trimming shortened V by 0 bases and J by 3 bases, and 9 bases separated the two germline ends. CDR3 amino acids: CASSLVGGDTEAFF. Here the CDR3 DNA reads TGCGCCAGCAGCTTGGTAGGGGGAGACACTGAAGCTTTCTTT.

The rearrangement joins TRBV28 to TRBJ1-1, with D maybe TRBD1 (6 bases). V shed 5 bases and J shed 5 bases, with 12 bases lying between them. The CDR3 has 13 amino acids. The germline gives CDR1 MDHEN, CDR2 SYDVKM. The DNA of the CDR3 is TGTGCCAGCAGTCCCGCAGGGGTTACTGAAGCTTTCTTT. Its protein product is CASSPAGVTEAFF. Complete variable domain (other parts from reference TRBV28 and TRBJ1-1): DVKVTQSSRYLVKRTGEKVFLECVQDMDHENMFWYRQDPGLGLRLIYFSYDVKMKEKGDIPEGYSVSREKKERFSLILESASTNQTSMYLCASSPAGVTEAFFGQGTRLTVV.

The chain joins TRBV5-1 to TRBJ2-7; TRBD1 aligns across 7 bases. CDR3 size: 14 residues. The germline V gene encodes CDR1 SGHRS and CDR2 YFSETQ. After removal of 4 bases from V and 4 bases from J, the junction contained 8 bases not matched to a gene. CDR3 in DNA: TGCGCCAGCAGCATAAGGGACAGCCTTTACGAGCAGTACTTC. Translation: CASSIRDSLYEQYF.

This rearrangement joins TRBV7-3 to TRBJ2-5, with D perhaps matching TRBD2 (7 bases). V shed 5 bases and J shed 4 bases, with 20 bases lying between them. This CDR3 is 16 amino acids long. From germline, CDR1 is SGHTA and CDR2 FQGTGA. In nucleotides, the CDR3 is TGTGCCAGCAGCCCTACCGGTGGGGGAGGGGGAGAGACCCAGTACTTC. Translation gives CASSPTGGGGGETQYF.

This sequence joins TRBV5-1 and TRBJ2-3; 12 positions match TRBD2. Losses at the gene ends were 5 bases for V and 1 base for J; bases not matched to a gene: 5. Germline V gives CDR1 SGHRS, CDR2 YFSETQ. The CDR3 length is 16 residues. The CDR3 here is CASRTSGGPGTDTQYF. CDR3 coding DNA: TGCGCCAGCAGAACTAGCGGGGGGCCCGGCACAGATACGCAGTATTTT. Full variable domain (outside the CDR3, taken from reference TRBV5-1 and TRBJ2-3): KAGVTQTPRYLIKTRGQQVTLSCSPISGHRSVSWYQQTPGQGLQFLFEYFSETQRNKGNFPGRFSGRQFSNSRSEMNVSTLELGDSALYLCASRTSGGPGTDTQYFGPGTRLTVL.

The chain links TRBV30 to TRBJ1-1; 7 nucleotides match TRBD1. The J segment lost 0 bases and the V segment lost 5 bases, leaving 3 bases of the junction unmatched. CDR1 is GTSNPN, CDR2 SVGIG, per germline (reference sequence). The CDR3 runs 13 residues. The DNA for the CDR3 is TGTGCCTGGGCCGGGACAGTGAACACTGAAGCTTTCTTT. This translates into CAWAGTVNTEAFF.

This chain joins TRBV19 and TRBJ1-1; D is unresolved. Looked up from germline, CDR1 is LNHDA and CDR2 is SQIVND (reference sequence). The CDR3 runs 13 residues. The V end lost 4 bases, the J end lost 6 bases, and 12 bases lay between the germline ends. CDR3 region: CASSSDIRAEAFF. CDR3 bases: TGTGCCAGTAGTAGCGATATCCGGGCTGAAGCTTTCTTT.

The chain has TRBV5-1 and TRBJ2-1; 8 positions agree with TRBD1. Germline loops: CDR1 SGHRS, CDR2 YFSETQ. The CDR3 is made up of 13 amino acids. V gave up 1 base and J gave up 6 bases; unmatched junction bases: 0. CDR3 residues: CASSLTGGNEQFF. CDR3 DNA sequence: TGCGCCAGCAGCTTGACAGGGGGCAATGAGCAGTTCTTC.

The gene calls are TRBV10-1 and TRBJ1-6; D perhaps matches TRBD1 (6 bases). The V end was cut by 3 bases, the J end by 3 bases, with 21 bases between. The germline V gene encodes CDR1 WNHNN and CDR2 SYGVQD (reference sequence). The CDR3 runs 19 residues. The CDR3 spells CASSEFRGGLNNYNSPLHF. CDR3 in DNA: TGCGCCAGCAGTGAATTTAGGGGGGGTTTAAACAACTATAATTCACCCCTCCACTTT.

The table lists this clone with a count of one. CDR3 sequence: CASSVDGGSYNEQFF. As DNA, the CDR3 is TGTGCCAGCAGCGTAGACGGCGGGTCCTACAATGAGCAGTTCTTC. The V call is TRBV9, the J call TRBJ2-1; weak D call: TRBD2 (5 bases). Germline V gene data show CDR1 as SGDLS and CDR2 as YYNGEE. V dropped 0 bases and J dropped 1 base, with 8 bases sitting between them. This CDR3 has 15 amino acids. The full variable domain, completed using reference TRBV9 and TRBJ2-1, is DSGVTQTPKHLITATGQRVTLRCSPRSGDLSVYWYQQSLDQGLQFLIQYYNGEERAKGNILERFSAQQFPDLHSELNLSSLELGDSALYFCASSVDGGSYNEQFFGPGTRLTVL.

The CDR3 loop is CASSQETGYQETQYF. DNA of the CDR3: TGCGCCAGCAGCCAAGAAACAGGGTACCAAGAGACCCAGTACTTC. The gene calls are TRBV4-1 and TRBJ2-5; tentative D call: TRBD1 (6 bases). This CDR3 region has 15 residues. Germline assignment: CDR1 MGHRA and CDR2 YSYEKL. V was clipped by 0 bases and J by 0 bases, with 8 bases between them.

The chain carries TRBV9 and TRBJ1-2, with D unresolved. Germline V gene lookup returns CDR1 SGDLS and CDR2 YYNGEE. V lost 0 bases to trimming and J lost 9 bases, with 15 bases between them. The length of the CDR3 is 14 residues. The CDR3 here is CASSVVRSGDRYTF. CDR3 in DNA: TGTGCCAGCAGCGTAGTGAGGTCTGGAGATCGCTACACCTTC.

This clone has just one count. This sequence joins TRBV7-8 and TRBJ2-1, with D possibly TRBD1 on 5 matching bases. V dropped 5 bases and J dropped 2 bases, with 10 bases sitting between them. Germline V gene lookup returns CDR1 SGHVS and CDR2 FQNEAQ. CDR3 size: 14 residues. The CDR3 coding sequence is TGTGCCAGCAGCCGGCGACAGACCTACAATGAGCAGTTCTTC. It codes for CASSRRQTYNEQFF.

V is TRBV18 and J is TRBJ2-2, with 8 bases aligning to TRBD1. After removal of 3 bases from V and 6 bases from J, the junction contained 6 bases not matched to a gene. CDR3 size: 15 residues. Germline CDR1 KGHSH, CDR2 LQKENI. CDR3 DNA sequence: TGTGCCAGCTCACCGTGGGAACAGGGGGCCGGGGAGCTGTTTTTT. Translated: CASSPWEQGAGELFF.

The rearrangement links TRBV5-4 to TRBJ2-3, with D perhaps matching TRBD2 (5 bases). The CDR3 covers 14 residues. CDR1 and CDR2 from the germline V gene are SGHNT and YYREEE (reference sequence). Trimming removed 6 bases from V and 2 bases from J, with 13 bases in between. The DNA for the CDR3 is TGTGCCAGCACCCCGCTCGGGGACACAGATACGCAGTATTTT. It yields the protein CASTPLGDTDTQYF.

The gene calls are TRBV28 and TRBJ2-1; no clear D. CDR1 and CDR2 from the germline V gene are MDHEN and SYDVKM. V gave up 5 bases and J gave up 9 bases, with 17 bases separating them. The CDR3 contains 14 residues. CDR3 protein: CASSLADLSGEQFF. DNA of the CDR3: TGTGCCAGCAGTCTGGCCGACTTGTCGGGTGAGCAGTTCTTC.

Here the CDR3 reads CASSLVDHRDPEQYF. The CDR3 bases are TGTGCCAGCAGCTTAGTGGACCACAGGGACCCCGAGCAGTACTTC. J is TRBJ2-7 and V is TRBV7-2; tentative D call: TRBD1 (6 bases). V was cut by 1 base and J by 6 bases, with 16 bases left in between. CDR3 size: 15 residues. From germline, CDR1 is SGHTA and CDR2 FQGNSA.

The table lists this clone with a few counts. The chain joins TRBV6-6 to TRBJ1-5; the D is unclear. CDR3 length: 16 residues. CDR1 and CDR2 (germline): MNHNY, SVGAGI (reference sequence). V was shortened by 0 bases and J by 5 bases, with 14 bases between the two germline ends. The CDR3 DNA is TGTGCCAGCAGTTACTCGATCCGGGGTTCCGATCAGCCCCAGCATTTT. Its translation: CASSYSIRGSDQPQHF.

The chain couples TRBV19 to TRBJ2-7; 14 bases match TRBD2. The CDR3 runs to 15 residues. Germline CDR1 LNHDA, CDR2 SQIVND (reference sequence). Unmatched junction bases numbered 2, after V lost 1 base and J lost 6 bases. CDR3 in DNA: TGTGCCAGTAGTATAGTCGGACTAGCGGGAGGCGAGCAGTACTTC. It codes for CASSIVGLAGGEQYF.

This sequence joins TRBV5-4 and TRBJ1-1, with 10 positions matching TRBD1. This CDR3 contains 13 residues. CDR1 and CDR2 from the germline V gene are SGHNT and YYREEE (reference sequence). Trimming at V came to 4 bases and at J to 6 bases, leaving 3 bases not matched to a gene. CDR3 sequence: CASSRQGASEAFF. CDR3 bases: TGTGCCAGCAGCCGACAGGGGGCTTCTGAAGCTTTCTTT.

The chain joins TRBV6-1 to TRBJ1-6; unclear D gene. This CDR3 region has 13 residues. The germline gives CDR1 MNHNS, CDR2 SASEGT. V lost 6 bases and J lost 9, with 12 bases in between. The CDR3 is CASRQVPGSPLHF. The CDR3 DNA sequence: TGTGCCAGCAGGCAGGTCCCAGGTTCACCCCTCCACTTT.

The V and J genes are TRBV5-4 and TRBJ2-5, with TRBD2 identical over 15 bases. The CDR3 is 19 amino acids. Germline values: CDR1 SGHNT, CDR2 YYREEE (reference sequence). V lost 4 bases to trimming and J lost 7 bases; unmatched junction nucleotides: 17. The CDR3 coding sequence is TGTGCCAGCAGCCCCGGACTAGCGGGGGGGCCATCTCGAGACACGACCCAGTACTTC. This encodes CASSPGLAGGPSRDTTQYF.

The V call is TRBV21-1, the J call TRBJ1-1; the table's D call, TRBD1, has no DNA check behind it. TRBV21-1 is an annotated pseudogene. CDR3 size: 11 residues. The CDR3 nucleotides are TGTGCCAGCAGATTCAGGGGTCAAGCTTTCTTT. As protein: CASRFRGQAFF.

The chain couples TRBV5-1 to TRBJ1-1; maybe TRBD1 (5 bases). The CDR3 is 13 residues long. Trimming took off 0 bases at V and 6 bases at J, with 9 bases between the two ends. Germline lookup yields CDR1 SGHRS and CDR2 YFSETQ. The CDR3 sequence is CASSLAGSPEAFF. The CDR3 nucleotides read TGCGCCAGCAGCTTGGCAGGGTCCCCTGAAGCTTTCTTT.

The chain joins TRBV18 to TRBJ1-4; 8 bases agree with TRBD1. CDR1 is KGHSH and CDR2 is LQKENI in the germline V gene. V shed 3 bases, J shed 7 bases, and the junction held 7 bases outside the gene matches. The CDR3 is made up of 15 amino acids. The DNA of the CDR3 is TGTGCCAGCTCACCGAGGACAGGGCAAGGTGAAAAACTGTTTTTT. Its translation is CASSPRTGQGEKLFF.